The 22 T cell receptor beta chains below all came from one sample that was sequenced in a study of spatial heterogeneity in lung cancer. Time point of the sample: sample taken at primary tumor resection. Whole RNA, isolated from tumor, nontumor lung or frozen PBMC, was sequenced without prior sorting. TCRdb independently ran MiXCR on the 5' RACE reads; one entry per CDR3 protein. This sample has 75,000 to 85,000 distinct CDR3 sequences, with under 25% found just once. The specimen was PBMCs, collected at surgery. These receptor sequences come from a male donor with early-stage non-small cell lung cancer.

The chain couples TRBV4-1 to TRBJ2-1, with 12 bases identical to TRBD2. V dropped 2 bases and J dropped 3; count of bases not matched to a gene: 2. This CDR3 spans 16 amino acids. The germline CDR1 and CDR2 sequences are MGHRA and YSYEKL. The chain's CDR3 is CASSQRLAGVYNEQFF. The CDR3 nucleotides are TGCGCCAGCAGCCAAAGACTAGCGGGAGTCTACAATGAGCAGTTCTTC.

The rearrangement uses TRBV5-1 and TRBJ2-1; D remains unclear. This CDR3 has 15 residues. The V gene lost 7 bases and the J gene lost 7 bases, with 21 bases spanning the gap. Germline V CDR1 and CDR2: SGHRS, YFSETQ. For the CDR3, the DNA is TGCGCCAGCTCATGGATACCTGAAAACGAAAATGAGCAGTTCTTC. Protein sequence: CASSWIPENENEQFF.

This rearrangement joins TRBV29-1 to TRBJ2-2, with 10 positions matching TRBD1. Germline-derived CDR1 and CDR2 are SQVTM and ANQGSEA. This CDR3 region has 13 residues. J lost 4 bases, V lost 5 bases, and 1 base had no gene match. This chain's CDR3 is CSVWTGGTGELFF. The CDR3 DNA sequence: TGCAGCGTTTGGACAGGGGGCACCGGGGAGCTGTTTTTT.

The chain carries TRBV28 and TRBJ1-2; the match to TRBD1 covers 8 bases. Germline CDR1 reads MDHEN; CDR2 reads SYDVKM. The V gene end was trimmed by 5 bases and the J gene end by 7 bases; junction bases not matched to a gene: 9. There are 14 residues in the CDR3. This CDR3 reads CASSLFQGASGYTF. CDR3 DNA: TGTGCCAGCAGTCTCTTCCAGGGGGCGAGTGGCTACACCTTC.

This clonotype has more than one count but fewer than ten. V gene TRBV28 combines with J gene TRBJ2-1; D is unresolved. The CDR3 is 12 residues long. In germline, CDR1 is MDHEN, CDR2 SYDVKM. Trimming took off 6 bases at V and 7 bases at J, with 10 bases between the two ends. CDR3: CASSPLQNEQFF. The CDR3 nucleotides are TGTGCCAGCAGCCCCCTACAGAATGAGCAGTTCTTC.

V and J are TRBV7-6 and TRBJ2-3; either TRBD1 or TRBD2 may fit D (5 bases each). Germline V CDR1 and CDR2: SGHVS, FNYEAQ. The CDR3 consists of 16 residues. V was shortened by 5 bases and J by 2 bases, with 17 bases between the two germline ends. CDR3 amino acids: CASSPHPGPPTDTQYF. The CDR3 nucleotides are TGTGCCAGCAGCCCTCACCCGGGACCCCCCACAGATACGCAGTATTTT.

This clonotype was seen only a few times. The chain has TRBV7-8 and TRBJ2-3; TRBD1 matches 7 bases. Germline values: CDR1 SGHVS, CDR2 FQNEAQ. The CDR3 sequence is 14 residues long. The J segment lost 2 bases and the V segment lost 5 bases, leaving 4 bases of the junction unmatched. This CDR3 is CASSLTGDTDTQYF. The CDR3 DNA reads as TGTGCCAGCAGCCTTACAGGGGACACAGATACGCAGTATTTT.

This clonotype was seen a handful of times. This chain joins TRBV28 and TRBJ2-2; D is perhaps TRBD1 (5 bases). V was cut by 4 bases and J by 0 bases, with 9 bases left in between. This CDR3 is 15 amino acids long. The germline V gene has CDR1 MDHEN and CDR2 SYDVKM. CDR3 DNA sequence: TGTGCCAGCAGTTCAATCAGGGCGAACACCGGGGAGCTGTTTTTT. Its translation: CASSSIRANTGELFF.

The CDR3 bases are TGTGCCAGCTCACCAAATACAAACACCGGGGAGCTGTTTTTT. It is translated as CASSPNTNTGELFF. The V gene is TRBV18, the J gene TRBJ2-2, with D uncertain. V gave up 2 bases and J gave up 2 bases, with 6 bases separating them. From germline, CDR1 is KGHSH and CDR2 LQKENI. The CDR3 runs to 14 residues.

The chain employs TRBV10-3 and TRBJ2-7, with D tentatively TRBD1 (6 bases). The CDR3 runs to 13 residues. Trimming took 9 bases from V and 3 from J, leaving 15 bases between them. The germline gives CDR1 ENHRY, CDR2 SYGVKD. CDR3 nucleotides: TGTGCCATTCAACCCCGGGACAACTACGAGCAGTACTTC. It encodes CAIQPRDNYEQYF.

CDR3 protein: CASSPRPAPYEQYF. CDR3 nucleotides: TGTGCCAGCAGCCCGCGCCCGGCCCCCTACGAGCAGTACTTC. The V gene is TRBV7-2, the J gene TRBJ2-7; D gene unclear. Trimming removed 5 bases from V and 2 bases from J, with 13 bases in between. The length of the CDR3 is 14 residues. Germline CDR1 reads SGHTA; CDR2 reads FQGNSA. The whole variable domain, filled in from reference TRBV7-2 and TRBJ2-7, reads GAGVSQSPSNKVTEKGKDVELRCDPISGHTALYWYRQSLGQGLEFLIYFQGNSAPDKSGLPSDRFSAERTGGSVSTLTIQRTQQEDSAVYLCASSPRPAPYEQYFGPGTRLTVT.

The chain is built from TRBV6-2 or TRBV6-3 and TRBJ2-2; no reliable D call. Germline CDR1 MNHEY, CDR2 SVGEGT. The CDR3 is made up of 14 amino acids. Trimming removed 8 bases at V and 6 bases at J, with 16 bases between. In nucleotides, the CDR3 is TGTGCCAGCCGAAAAATCGGCGTAGCCGGGGAGCTGTTTTTT. Translated: CASRKIGVAGELFF.

This clonotype has a handful of counts. The gene calls are TRBV7-9 and TRBJ1-2; tentatively, D is TRBD1 (5 bases). V dropped 5 bases and J dropped 0 bases, with 13 bases sitting between them. The CDR3 is 15 amino acids. The germline gives CDR1 SEHNR, CDR2 FQNEAQ (reference sequence). The CDR3 DNA reads as TGTGCCAGCAGCGCCCACGACAGCCCTAACTATGGCTACACCTTC. It codes for CASSAHDSPNYGYTF.

The rearrangement joins TRBV24-1 to TRBJ2-7, with TRBD1 identical over 8 bases. Germline CDR1 and CDR2: KGHDR and SFDVKD. CDR3 length: 14 amino acids. J was trimmed by 2 bases and V by 3 bases; bases with no gene match: 2. CDR3 bases: TGTGCCACCAGTGATACGACAGGGGCCTACGAGCAGTACTTC. Translating it yields CATSDTTGAYEQYF.

The chain links TRBV28 to TRBJ2-1; 12 nucleotides agree with TRBD2. Germline-derived CDR1 and CDR2 are MDHEN and SYDVKM. The CDR3 contains 15 residues. J gave up 9 bases and V 5 bases, and 8 bases lay outside the gene matches. CDR3 bases: TGTGCCAGCAGTCCTAGCGGGAGGGCCGGGTTTGAGCAGTTCTTC. It encodes CASSPSGRAGFEQFF.

The V gene is TRBV5-1, the J gene TRBJ2-7; D is ambiguous. The ends were cut back, 4 bases at V and 1 base at J, with 18 bases in the middle. Per the germline V gene, CDR1 is SGHRS and CDR2 is YFSETQ. This CDR3 region has 16 residues. This chain's CDR3 is CASSPTWGIRSYEQYF. The DNA for the CDR3 is TGCGCCAGCAGCCCAACCTGGGGTATTAGGTCCTACGAGCAGTACTTC.

The chain has TRBV3-1 and TRBJ2-1; 8 positions match TRBD1. Germline assignment: CDR1 LGHDT and CDR2 YNNKEL (reference sequence). The V and J ends lost 0 bases and 9 bases, in that order; junction bases with no gene match: 13. This CDR3 comprises 17 residues. CDR3 bases: TGTGCCAGCAGCCAAGATTTTCGGACAGGGCTTCAGGGTGAGCAGTTCTTC. Amino acid sequence: CASSQDFRTGLQGEQFF.

This clonotype was seen ten or more times. The chain uses TRBV29-1 and TRBJ2-5; D uncertain. Germline values: CDR1 SQVTM, CDR2 ANQGSEA. V shed 4 bases and J shed 1 base, with 16 bases lying between them. The CDR3 has 15 residues. CDR3 loop: CSVVSSDGPQETQYF. CDR3 DNA: TGCAGCGTTGTTAGCTCCGACGGTCCCCAAGAGACCCAGTACTTC.

This clonotype was observed at least ten times. The CDR3 DNA reads as TGTGCCAGCAGTGAAGTCGGGACAGGGCGTCATGACTCTGGGGCCAACGTCCTGACTTTC. Translating it yields CASSEVGTGRHDSGANVLTF. V and J are TRBV2 and TRBJ2-6; the match to TRBD1 covers 9 bases. The germline CDR1 and CDR2 sequences are SNHLY and FYNNEI. This CDR3 has 20 amino acids. The ends lost 1 base at V and 0 bases at J; junction bases unmatched: 10.

This clonotype was seen repeatedly, ten times or more. V usage is TRBV12-3 or TRBV12-4 and J usage is TRBJ2-5; D is ambiguous. The CDR3 extends over 12 amino acids. V lost 3 bases, J lost 5 bases, and 7 bases lay in between. CDR3 nucleotide sequence: TGTGCCAGCAGTTTGCTAGTCGAGACCCAGTACTTC. Translated: CASSLLVETQYF.

As regards this clonotype: A much larger clone lies one base from this, so it may be a read error. The chain is built from TRBV6-5 and TRBJ2-2, with 14 bases that match TRBD2. The length of the CDR3 is 18 residues. Germline-derived CDR1 and CDR2 are MNHEY and SVGAGI. Germline trimming cut 5 bases from V and 3 bases from J; bases unmatched to any gene: 8. This CDR3 reads CASSLPGLAGVDTGELFF. The CDR3 nucleotides read TGTGCCAGCAGTCTCCCGGGACTAGCGGGAGTCGACACCGGGGAGCTGTTTTTT.

V and J are TRBV12-3 or TRBV12-4 and TRBJ1-1; 9 bases line up with TRBD1. The CDR3 has 12 amino acids. V lost 5 bases, J lost 8 bases, and 3 bases stayed unmatched. The CDR3: CASSEGTGEAFF. In nucleotides, the CDR3 is TGTGCCAGCAGTGAAGGGACAGGGGAAGCTTTCTTT.